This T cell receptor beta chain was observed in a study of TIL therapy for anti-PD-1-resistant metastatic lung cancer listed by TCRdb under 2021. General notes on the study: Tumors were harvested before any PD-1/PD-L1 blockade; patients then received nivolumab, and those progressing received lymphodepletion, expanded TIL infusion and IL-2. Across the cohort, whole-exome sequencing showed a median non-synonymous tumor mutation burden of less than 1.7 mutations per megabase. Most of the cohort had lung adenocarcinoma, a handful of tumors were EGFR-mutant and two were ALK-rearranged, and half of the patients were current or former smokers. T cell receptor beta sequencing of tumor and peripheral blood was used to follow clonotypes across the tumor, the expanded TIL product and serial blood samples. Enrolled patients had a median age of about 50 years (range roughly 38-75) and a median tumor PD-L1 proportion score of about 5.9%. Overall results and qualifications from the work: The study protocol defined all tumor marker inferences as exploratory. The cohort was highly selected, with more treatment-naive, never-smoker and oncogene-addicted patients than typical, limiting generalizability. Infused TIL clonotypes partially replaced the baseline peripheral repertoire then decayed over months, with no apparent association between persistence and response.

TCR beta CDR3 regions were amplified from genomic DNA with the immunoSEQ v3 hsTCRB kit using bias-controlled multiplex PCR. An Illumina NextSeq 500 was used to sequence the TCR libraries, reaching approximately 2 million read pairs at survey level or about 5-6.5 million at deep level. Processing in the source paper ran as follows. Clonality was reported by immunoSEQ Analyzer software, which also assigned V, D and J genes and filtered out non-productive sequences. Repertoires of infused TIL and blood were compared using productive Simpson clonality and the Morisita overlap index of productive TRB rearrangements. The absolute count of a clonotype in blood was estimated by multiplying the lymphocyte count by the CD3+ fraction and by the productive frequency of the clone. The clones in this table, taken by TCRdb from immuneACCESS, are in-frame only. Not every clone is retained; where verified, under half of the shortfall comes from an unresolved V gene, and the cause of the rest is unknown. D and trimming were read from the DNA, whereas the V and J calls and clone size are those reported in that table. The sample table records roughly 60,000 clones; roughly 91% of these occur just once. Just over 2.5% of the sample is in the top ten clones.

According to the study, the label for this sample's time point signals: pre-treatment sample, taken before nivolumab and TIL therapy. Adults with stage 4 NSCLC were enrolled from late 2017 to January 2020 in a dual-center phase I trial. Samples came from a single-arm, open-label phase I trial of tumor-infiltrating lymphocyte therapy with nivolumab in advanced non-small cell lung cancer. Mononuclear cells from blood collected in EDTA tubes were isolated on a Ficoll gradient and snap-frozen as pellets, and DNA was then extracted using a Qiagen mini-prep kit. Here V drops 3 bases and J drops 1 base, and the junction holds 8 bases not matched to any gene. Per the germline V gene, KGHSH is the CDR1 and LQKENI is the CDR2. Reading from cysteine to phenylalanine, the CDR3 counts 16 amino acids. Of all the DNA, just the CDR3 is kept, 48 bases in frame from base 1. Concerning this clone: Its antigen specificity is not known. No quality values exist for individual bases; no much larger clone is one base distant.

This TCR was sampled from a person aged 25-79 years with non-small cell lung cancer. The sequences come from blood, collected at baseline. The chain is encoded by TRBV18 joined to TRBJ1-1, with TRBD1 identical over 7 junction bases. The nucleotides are TGTGCCAGCTCACCCCCTCTGGGACAGACGAACACTGAAGCTTTCTTT. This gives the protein CASSPPLGQTNTEAFF.